The next 11 T cell receptor beta chains were all read from a single sample in a study of blood T cell repertoires in COVID-19. Using immunoSEQ multiplex PCR, the repertoire was profiled, and TCRdb retains in-frame clones only, with some absent. Of 40,000 or so clones listed, around 91% are singletons. Sequencing was done on a sample of peripheral blood. All receptors derive from a man younger than 45 with active or convalescent COVID-19.

Written as DNA, the CDR3 is TGTGCCAGCAGCTTGGAATTTCTAGCGAGCTACAATGAGCAGTTCTTC. This sequence encodes CASSLEFLASYNEQFF. V is TRBV5-6 and J is TRBJ2-1, with TRBD2 as a possible D gene (6 bases). Per germline, CDR1 SGHDT and CDR2 YYEEEE. CDR3 size: 16 residues. V was cut by 0 bases and J by 3 bases, with 13 bases left in between.

The chain joins TRBV6-6 to TRBJ2-4; TRBD1 aligns across 7 bases. Trimming at V came to 5 bases and at J to 9 bases, leaving 7 bases not matched to a gene. The CDR3 is made up of 13 amino acids. CDR1 and CDR2 (germline): MNHNY, SVGAGI (reference sequence). CDR3 DNA sequence: TGTGCCAGCAGTCCTACAGGGGTCGGCATTCAGTACTTC. It translates to CASSPTGVGIQYF.

The rearrangement links TRBV28 to TRBJ2-5, with D hard to call. The CDR3 is 13 residues long. From germline, CDR1 is MDHEN and CDR2 SYDVKM. Trimming took 3 bases from V and 3 from J, leaving 8 bases between them. The CDR3 here is CASSFSVEETQYF. CDR3 bases: TGTGCCAGCAGTTTTTCCGTCGAAGAGACCCAGTACTTC.

This clone was found once. This chain's CDR3 is CASSSGLPQGYTF. In nucleotides, the CDR3 is TGTGCCAGCAGTTCGGGACTGCCGCAGGGCTACACCTTC. This chain uses TRBV28 with TRBJ1-2; weak D call: TRBD1 (5 bases). The germline V gene encodes CDR1 MDHEN and CDR2 SYDVKM. Between the trimmed V and J ends, which lost 4 bases and 8 bases, there was a span of 14 bases. The length of the CDR3 is 13 residues.

V usage is TRBV6-6 and J usage is TRBJ2-7, with 11 bases aligning to TRBD2. Trimming took 2 bases from V and 1 from J; bases not matched to a gene: 4. Germline V gives CDR1 MNHNY, CDR2 SVGAGI (reference sequence). The CDR3 is made up of 16 amino acids. The CDR3 protein is CASSYVASGRSYEQYF. Here the CDR3 DNA reads TGTGCCAGCAGTTACGTCGCTAGCGGGAGGTCCTACGAGCAGTACTTC.

The genes are TRBV5-1 and TRBJ2-1; 10 nucleotides agree with TRBD2. Germline CDR1 SGHRS, CDR2 YFSETQ. The CDR3 is 16 amino acids. V was clipped by 4 bases and J by 1 base; unmatched bases: 5. The chain's CDR3 is CASSPLAGASYNEQFF. CDR3 coding DNA: TGCGCCAGCAGCCCTCTAGCGGGGGCATCCTACAATGAGCAGTTCTTC.

This clone was seen a few times. J is TRBJ2-3 and V is TRBV7-3; D possibly corresponds to TRBD2 (6 bases). Germline loops: CDR1 SGHTA, CDR2 FQGTGA. This CDR3 has 15 amino acids. V was clipped by 4 bases and J by 1 base, with 12 bases between them. The CDR3 DNA is TGTGCCAGCAGCTCAACTAGCTTGGGCACAGATACGCAGTATTTT. Its translation: CASSSTSLGTDTQYF. The full variable domain, completed using reference TRBV7-3 and TRBJ2-3, is GAGVSQTPSNKVTEKGKYVELRCDPISGHTALYWYRQSLGQGPEFLIYFQGTGAADDSGLPNDRFFAVRPEGSVSTLKIQRTERGDSAVYLCASSSTSLGTDTQYFGPGTRLTVL.

The chain carries TRBV9 and TRBJ2-7, with TRBD2 matching over 13 bases. Per the germline V gene, CDR1 is SGDLS and CDR2 is YYNGEE. This CDR3 has 15 residues. V shed 3 bases, J shed 5 bases, and the junction held 5 bases outside the gene matches. CDR3 bases: TGTGCCAGCAGCGCCGGGACTAGCGGGACGGACGAGCAGTACGTC. Its translation is CASSAGTSGTDEQYV.

The chain uses TRBV7-6 and TRBJ2-7, with a tentative D call TRBD1 (6 bases). CDR1 is SGHVS and CDR2 is FNYEAQ in the germline V gene. Trimming took 0 bases from V and 3 from J, leaving 12 bases between them. This CDR3 is built from 15 residues. The CDR3 loop is CASSLAPGQNYEQYF. The CDR3 DNA is TGTGCCAGCAGCTTAGCCCCCGGACAGAACTACGAGCAGTACTTC.

As regards this clone: Other DNA sequences in the sample encode the same CDR3. The chain couples TRBV6-5 to TRBJ1-2, with TRBD1 matching over 9 bases. J gave up 8 bases and V 2 bases, and 6 bases lay outside the gene matches. CDR3 length: 14 residues. Per the germline V gene, CDR1 is MNHEY and CDR2 is SVGAGI. CDR3 residues: CASSYTGQGGGYTF. The CDR3 DNA sequence: TGTGCCAGCAGTTACACGGGACAGGGAGGGGGCTACACCTTC.

V and J are TRBV20-1 and TRBJ1-3; tentative D call: TRBD1 (6 bases). The V end was cut by 3 bases, the J end by 4 bases, with 13 bases between. The CDR3 has 14 residues. Germline lookup yields CDR1 DFQATT and CDR2 SNEGSKA (reference sequence). In nucleotides, the CDR3 is TGCAGTGCTAGTGAAACAGGGTCAGGAAACACCATATATTTT. It specifies CSASETGSGNTIYF.